Each of the 29 T cell receptor beta chains below was sequenced from the same sample in a study of PD-L1 blockade in urothelial cancer. Sequencing used immunoSEQ multiplex PCR; TCRdb keeps in-frame clones, though not all of them. The sample has about 80,000 clones; about nine tenths are singletons. Material: PBMCs, obtained around atezolizumab (anti-PD-L1) treatment. Source of these receptors: a woman aged 70-85 years with urothelial cancer.

This chain joins TRBV5-4 and TRBJ2-7, with 7 bases matching TRBD2. Germline V gene lookup returns CDR1 SGHNT and CDR2 YYREEE (reference sequence). The V segment lost 4 bases and the J segment 2 bases; nucleotides outside the gene matches: 6. This CDR3 has 14 amino acids. Here the CDR3 reads CASSPGLFPYEQYF. The CDR3, as DNA: TGTGCCAGCAGCCCGGGACTATTCCCCTACGAGCAGTACTTC.

The CDR3 nucleotides are TGCGCCAGCAGCTTGGGGTCCCTCGGGGAGACCCAGTACTTC. Protein sequence: CASSLGSLGETQYF. This chain links TRBV5-1 with TRBJ2-5; D unresolved. The germline V gene has CDR1 SGHRS and CDR2 YFSETQ. Trimming cost V 0 bases and J 5 bases, with 11 bases left between them. The CDR3 spans 14 residues.

The chain is built from TRBV27 and TRBJ2-7, with 8 bases that match TRBD1. CDR1 and CDR2 from the germline V gene are MNHEY and SMNVEV (reference sequence). V dropped 7 bases and J dropped 9; count of bases not matched to a gene: 23. This CDR3 comprises 17 residues. The CDR3 coding sequence is TGTGCCAGCACCGAATTTTTCGGACAGGGAGCCTCCACTGGGCAGTACTTC. It yields the protein CASTEFFGQGASTGQYF.

This rearrangement joins TRBV19 to TRBJ1-2; D might be TRBD1 (5 bases). The germline V and J ends were trimmed by 5 bases and 7 bases, with 14 bases remaining between them. The CDR3 is made up of 13 amino acids. Per germline, CDR1 LNHDA and CDR2 SQIVND (reference sequence). CDR3 sequence: CASSRQGISGYTF. CDR3 sequence (DNA): TGTGCCAGTAGTCGGCAGGGAATAAGTGGCTACACCTTC.

The chain employs TRBV6-6 and TRBJ2-7; TRBD2 is a possible D gene (5 bases). Germline CDR1 and CDR2: MNHNY and SVGAGI (reference sequence). The V end was cut by 6 bases, the J end by 0 bases, with 9 bases between. This CDR3 is built from 13 residues. The CDR3 loop reads CASRLGSSYEQYF. The CDR3 DNA sequence: TGTGCCAGCAGGCTGGGGAGCTCCTACGAGCAGTACTTC.

The J gene is TRBJ2-1, the V gene TRBV5-6; D gene unclear. CDR3 size: 11 residues. Between the trimmed V and J ends, which lost 2 bases and 5 bases, there was a span of 2 bases. Germline values: CDR1 SGHDT, CDR2 YYEEEE. CDR3 sequence: CASSFNNEQFF. CDR3 bases: TGTGCCAGCAGCTTCAACAATGAGCAGTTCTTC.

This clone turned up a few times. The chain uses TRBV2 and TRBJ2-3; 11 bases are a match to TRBD1. The length of the CDR3 is 14 residues. The V gene's germline CDR1 is SNHLY and CDR2 FYNNEI. Trimming at V came to 8 bases and at J to 4 bases, leaving 5 bases not matched to a gene. The CDR3 region is CASGQGARADTQYF. CDR3 nucleotide sequence: TGTGCCAGCGGACAGGGGGCGCGAGCAGATACGCAGTATTTT.

This chain uses TRBV27 with TRBJ2-1; 9 nucleotides line up with TRBD2. J lost 5 bases, V lost 3 bases, and 8 bases had no gene match. This CDR3 contains 16 residues. From germline, CDR1 is MNHEY and CDR2 SMNVEV (reference sequence). This chain's CDR3 is CASSFIRLADNNEQFF. In DNA, the CDR3 is TGTGCCAGCAGTTTTATCCGACTAGCGGATAACAATGAGCAGTTCTTC.

This rearrangement joins TRBV28 to TRBJ2-7; the match to TRBD2 covers 9 bases. The V gene end was trimmed by 6 bases and the J gene end by 0 bases; junction bases not matched to a gene: 9. The CDR3 loop spans 16 amino acids. Per the germline V gene, CDR1 is MDHEN and CDR2 is SYDVKM. Here the CDR3 DNA reads TGTGCCAGCAGACTCATAACTAGCGGGCACTCCTACGAGCAGTACTTC. It is translated as CASRLITSGHSYEQYF.

There are a few counts of this clone. This rearrangement joins TRBV18 to TRBJ2-1; 13 nucleotides align to TRBD2. The length of the CDR3 is 16 residues. The V and J ends lost 3 bases and 2 bases, in that order; junction bases with no gene match: 1. Germline V gene sequence: CDR1 KGHSH, CDR2 LQKENI. Written as DNA, the CDR3 is TGTGCCAGCTCACCCGGGACTAGCGGGGCCTACAATGAGCAGTTCTTC. Translation: CASSPGTSGAYNEQFF.

The gene calls are TRBV6-1 and TRBJ1-5; 9 positions match TRBD1. CDR1 and CDR2 from the germline V gene are MNHNS and SASEGT. The CDR3 runs 15 residues. The junction had 10 bases not matched to a gene; V was cut back by 6 bases and J by 7 bases. CDR3 DNA: TGTGCCAGCAGCCCCACGACAGGGGGAGGCCAGCCCCAGCATTTT. Residues: CASSPTTGGGQPQHF.

The chain employs TRBV28 and TRBJ2-1; the match to TRBD2 covers 13 bases. The CDR3 length is 18 residues. Germline CDR1 is MDHEN and CDR2 is SYDVKM. The J segment lost 6 bases and the V segment lost 4 bases, leaving 12 bases of the junction unmatched. In DNA form, the CDR3 reads TGTGCCAGCAGTTCATCCCGGACTAGCGGGAGAGGGAGCAATGAGCAGTTCTTC. It encodes CASSSSRTSGRGSNEQFF.

The V and J genes are TRBV18 and TRBJ2-1, with 7 bases lining up with TRBD1. CDR1 is KGHSH and CDR2 is LQKENI in the germline V gene. There are 17 residues in the CDR3. Trimming at V came to 1 base and at J to 5 bases, leaving 11 bases not matched to a gene. The CDR3 bases are TGTGCCAGCTCACCACGGCGACAGGGATTTTCCAACAATGAGCAGTTCTTC. Protein: CASSPRRQGFSNNEQFF.

This clone was recorded a few times. The chain is built from TRBV2 and TRBJ1-1, with TRBD1 matching over 7 bases. There are 13 residues in the CDR3. Germline lookup yields CDR1 SNHLY and CDR2 FYNNEI. Losses at the gene ends were 4 bases for V and 4 bases for J; bases not matched to a gene: 3. CDR3 DNA sequence: TGTGCCAGCAGTGCAGGGGGAATCACTGAAGCTTTCTTT. It translates to CASSAGGITEAFF. Full variable domain (remainder filled in from reference TRBV2 and TRBJ1-1): EPEVTQTPSHQVTQMGQEVILRCVPISNHLYFYWYRQILGQKVEFLVSFYNNEISEKSEIFDDQFSVERPDGSNFTLKIRSTKLEDSAMYFCASSAGGITEAFFGQGTRLTVV.

The genes are TRBV7-2 and TRBJ2-1; 7 nucleotides line up with TRBD1. After removal of 4 bases from V and 0 bases from J, the junction contained 3 bases not matched to a gene. Germline lookup yields CDR1 SGHTA and CDR2 FQGNSA. The CDR3 extends over 15 amino acids. This CDR3 is CASSSGQSSYNEQFF. The DNA for the CDR3 is TGTGCCAGCAGCTCGGGACAGAGCTCCTACAATGAGCAGTTCTTC.

Here the CDR3 DNA reads TGTGCCAGCAGCGTAGCTGGGGCTAGCGGGAAAGAGACCCAGTACTTC. It is translated as CASSVAGASGKETQYF. The rearrangement uses TRBV9 and TRBJ2-5; 9 bases align to TRBD2. The CDR3 is 16 residues long. V trimming: 0 bases; J trimming: 3 bases; junction bases outside the gene matches: 6. Per the germline V gene, CDR1 is SGDLS and CDR2 is YYNGEE.

This clone was seen a handful of times. Other DNA sequences within the sample encode an identical CDR3. The chain carries TRBV7-2 and TRBJ1-5, with D unresolved. This CDR3 is built from 13 residues. Germline loops: CDR1 SGHTA, CDR2 FQGNSA. V was cut by 1 base and J by 5 bases, with 6 bases left in between. The CDR3 DNA follows: TGTGCCAGCAGCTTAGAACTTTATCAGCCCCAGCATTTT. Its protein is CASSLELYQPQHF.

The chain couples TRBV18 to TRBJ2-7; tentatively, D is TRBD1 (6 bases). The CDR3 runs to 12 residues. The V end was cut by 4 bases, the J end by 5 bases, with 9 bases between. CDR1 is KGHSH and CDR2 is LQKENI in the germline V gene. CDR3 bases: TGTGCCAGCTCACAGGGGGAAGACGAGCAGTACTTC. This codes for CASSQGEDEQYF.

CDR3 DNA sequence: TGTGCCAGTAGTGGACTGATAATGAACACTGAAGCTTTCTTT. As protein: CASSGLIMNTEAFF. The chain joins TRBV19 to TRBJ1-1; no firm D call. There are 14 residues in the CDR3. The germline V gene has CDR1 LNHDA and CDR2 SQIVND (reference sequence). V was clipped by 5 bases and J by 0 bases, with 10 bases between them. Full variable domain (outside the CDR3, taken from reference TRBV19 and TRBJ1-1): DGGITQSPKYLFRKEGQNVTLSCEQNLNHDAMYWYRQDPGQGLRLIYYSQIVNDFQKGDIAEGYSVSREKKESFPLTVTSAQKNPTAFYLCASSGLIMNTEAFFGQGTRLTVV.

This sequence joins TRBV19 and TRBJ2-1; 10 positions agree with TRBD2. This CDR3 contains 15 residues. Germline values: CDR1 LNHDA, CDR2 SQIVND (reference sequence). The V and J ends lost 3 bases and 5 bases, in that order; junction bases with no gene match: 4. The CDR3 DNA follows: TGTGCCAGTAGTATTTCTAGCGGGGGCCACAATGAGCAGTTCTTC. It encodes CASSISSGGHNEQFF.

This clone was found a few times. This rearrangement joins TRBV6-5 to TRBJ2-7; D is uncertain. CDR3 length equals 14 residues. V lost 0 bases, J lost 2 bases, and 8 bases lay in between. Germline V gene lookup returns CDR1 MNHEY and CDR2 SVGAGI. CDR3 in amino acids: CASSYSSGTYEQYF. The CDR3 bases are TGTGCCAGCAGTTACTCATCAGGAACCTACGAGCAGTACTTC.

This clone was seen a few times. The chain recombines TRBV2 with TRBJ2-7; 7 nucleotides match TRBD1. Germline V gene sequence: CDR1 SNHLY, CDR2 FYNNEI. The CDR3 runs to 13 residues. The V and J ends lost 7 bases and 0 bases, in that order; junction bases with no gene match: 3. The chain's CDR3 is CASKGDSSYEQYF. The CDR3 DNA reads TGTGCCAGCAAAGGGGACAGCTCCTACGAGCAGTACTTC.

With regard to this clone: Germline and junction disagree at one end, which may indicate a read error. The rearrangement uses TRBV7-9 and TRBJ2-7, with a weak D call TRBD1 (5 bases). Germline V CDR1 and CDR2: SEHNR, FQNEAQ (reference sequence). The CDR3 consists of 14 residues. The CDR3 DNA reads as TGTGCCAGCAGCTCCCGACAGAACTCACCCCTACGAGCCTTC. Its protein product is CASSSRQNSPLRAF.

V and J are TRBV27 and TRBJ1-1; 9 nucleotides match TRBD1. The CDR3 totals 14 residues. Germline V gene data show CDR1 as MNHEY and CDR2 as SMNVEV (reference sequence). The junction had 7 bases not matched to a gene; V was cut back by 6 bases and J by 5 bases. The DNA for the CDR3 is TGTGCCAGCAGAGCCAACAGGGGGCGGACTGAAGCTTTCTTT. As protein: CASRANRGRTEAFF.

V is TRBV7-2 and J is TRBJ2-5; TRBD1 aligns across 7 bases. Per the germline V gene, CDR1 is SGHTA and CDR2 is FQGNSA. This CDR3 region has 13 residues. V lost 5 bases and J lost 1; bases outside the gene matches: 1. Here the CDR3 DNA reads TGTGCCAGCAGCCGGGACAGCCAAGAGACCCAGTACTTC. Translation: CASSRDSQETQYF. Using reference TRBV7-2 and TRBJ2-5 for the parts outside the CDR3, the full variable domain is GAGVSQSPSNKVTEKGKDVELRCDPISGHTALYWYRQSLGQGLEFLIYFQGNSAPDKSGLPSDRFSAERTGGSVSTLTIQRTQQEDSAVYLCASSRDSQETQYFGPGTRLLVL.

The chain combines TRBV15 with TRBJ2-7; 10 bases line up with TRBD1. This CDR3 contains 16 residues. The V gene's germline CDR1 is LNHNV and CDR2 YYDKDF (reference sequence). Unmatched junction bases numbered 6, after V lost 2 bases and J lost 2 bases. In DNA form, the CDR3 reads TGTGCCACCAGCAGACCACCGGGACAGGGGACCTACGAGCAGTACTTC. It codes for CATSRPPGQGTYEQYF.

This chain joins TRBV5-1 and TRBJ2-1; D is perhaps TRBD1 (6 bases). The CDR3 totals 14 residues. Germline CDR1 SGHRS, CDR2 YFSETQ. V lost 0 bases and J 6 bases, leaving 10 bases between the germline ends. CDR3 DNA sequence: TGCGCCAGCAGCTTGGACAGGGTCGGCAATGAGCAGTTCTTC. Its protein is CASSLDRVGNEQFF. Full variable domain (outside the CDR3, taken from reference TRBV5-1 and TRBJ2-1): KAGVTQTPRYLIKTRGQQVTLSCSPISGHRSVSWYQQTPGQGLQFLFEYFSETQRNKGNFPGRFSGRQFSNSRSEMNVSTLELGDSALYLCASSLDRVGNEQFFGPGTRLTVL.

The chain carries TRBV7-9 and TRBJ1-2, with TRBD1 matching over 9 bases. In germline, CDR1 is SEHNR, CDR2 FQNEAQ (reference sequence). This CDR3 has 15 amino acids. Trimming at V came to 1 base and at J to 8 bases, leaving 8 bases not matched to a gene. The CDR3 DNA is TGTGCCAGCAGCTTAGGACAGGGGGGGACCCACGGCTACACCTTC. It encodes CASSLGQGGTHGYTF. Full variable domain (missing parts from reference TRBV7-9 and TRBJ1-2): DTGVSQNPRHKITKRGQNVTFRCDPISEHNRLYWYRQTLGQGPEFLTYFQNEAQLEKSRLLSDRFSAERPKGSFSTLEIQRTEQGDSAMYLCASSLGQGGTHGYTFGSGTRLTVV.

The rearrangement joins TRBV6-1 to TRBJ2-3; 14 bases fit TRBD2. Germline CDR1 reads MNHNS; CDR2 reads SASEGT. The J segment lost 4 bases and the V segment lost 4 bases, leaving 10 bases of the junction unmatched. This CDR3 comprises 18 residues. The CDR3 nucleotides are TGTGCCAGCAGTGTCAAGGGACTAGCGGGGGCTCCCGCAGATACGCAGTATTTT. Translated: CASSVKGLAGAPADTQYF.